These T cell receptor beta chains were read from a single sample in a study of siplizumab effects on memory and regulatory T cells. TCRdb's table, derived via immunoSEQ multiplex PCR, lists solely in-frame clones and lacks some. The sample lists more than 95,000 clones; 94% were seen once. The sequenced sample was non-Treg CD4+ T cells sorted from blood. These receptors were collected from a human donor in good health. The CDR3 runs from the conserved cysteine through the conserved F or W. D genes are given only for firm matches. Some rows have no size entry. The others give once, few or many, or a class for an expanded clone.

j_call d_call cdr3_length v_call clone_size cdr3_aa cdr3_nt
TRBJ2-3 . 17 TRBV11-2 . CASSPYPGGGGHGTQYF TGTGCCAGCAGCCCCTACCCGGGGGGAGGGGGGCACGGTACGCAGTATTTT
TRBJ2-7 . 14 TRBV6-6 . CASSYASLSYEQYF TGTGCCAGCAGTTACGCTAGCCTCTCCTACGAGCAGTACTTC
TRBJ1-5 . 16 TRBV7-9 . CASSLKTGTLIEPQHF TGTGCCAGCAGCTTAAAGACCGGGACCCTCATCGAACCCCAGCATTTT
TRBJ1-4 . 16 TRBV4-1 once CASSQSGGHLYEKLFF TGCGCCAGCAGCCAATCCGGGGGGCATCTTTATGAAAAACTGTTTTTT
TRBJ1-4 TRBD1 16 TRBV7-8 . CASSLGDRGQGEKLFF TGTGCCAGCAGCTTAGGGGACAGGGGGCAAGGTGAAAAACTGTTTTTT
TRBJ2-2 TRBD1 15 TRBV10-1 . CASKAGGTGTGELFF TGCGCCAGCAAAGCAGGGGGCACGGGGACCGGGGAGCTGTTTTTT
TRBJ1-1 . 14 TRBV7-9 . CASSLDGLNTEAFF TGTGCCAGCAGCTTGGACGGATTAAACACTGAAGCTTTCTTT
TRBJ2-7 . 16 TRBV11-1 . CASSLVSGPSSYEQYF TGTGCCAGCAGCTTAGTCTCAGGGCCCTCCTCCTACGAGCAGTACTTC
TRBJ1-4 TRBD1 14 TRBV19 . CASSSGTGGEKLFF TGTGCCAGTAGCTCCGGGACAGGGGGAGAAAAACTGTTTTTT
TRBJ2-2 TRBD1 15 TRBV27 . CASRPDRGVSGELFF TGTGCCAGCAGGCCCGACAGGGGTGTCTCCGGGGAGCTGTTTTTT
TRBJ2-3 . 15 TRBV6-6 . CASRGKGGSRDTQYF TGTGCCAGCAGGGGGAAAGGGGGGAGTAGAGATACGCAGTATTTT
TRBJ2-7 . 11 TRBV27 . CASRSTYEQYF TGTGCCAGCAGGTCCACCTACGAGCAGTACTTC
TRBJ2-2 . 15 TRBV6-1 once CASSDSGARTGELFF TGTGCCAGCAGTGATTCGGGGGCGCGGACCGGGGAGCTGTTTTTT
TRBJ2-1 . 10 TRBV2 . CASGGNEQFF TGTGCCAGCGGGGGTAATGAGCAGTTCTTC
TRBJ2-5 . 14 TRBV6-1 . CASSGSARFETQYF TGTGCCAGCAGTGGGTCAGCTCGTTTCGAGACCCAGTACTTC
TRBJ2-3 . 14 TRBV27 . CASSLRGGTDTQYF TGTGCCAGCAGTTTACGGGGAGGCACAGATACGCAGTATTTT
TRBJ2-3 TRBD2 11 TRBV20-1 . CSARGGATQYF TGCAGTGCCCGCGGGGGAGCTACGCAGTATTTT
TRBJ2-5 TRBD2 15 TRBV5-4 . CASSFAASGRGTQYF TGTGCCAGCAGCTTTGCGGCTAGCGGAAGAGGGACCCAGTACTTC
TRBJ2-7 . 13 TRBV5-1 . CASRMDQGYEQYF TGCGCCAGCAGGATGGACCAGGGCTACGAGCAGTACTTC
TRBJ2-7 TRBD2 15 TRBV2 . CASRISGLVTYEQYF TGTGCCAGCAGGATCTCCGGACTAGTTACCTACGAGCAGTACTTC
TRBJ2-1 TRBD2 15 TRBV5-1 once CASSLSSGGADEQFF TGCGCCAGCAGCTTGTCTAGCGGGGGGGCCGATGAGCAGTTCTTC
TRBJ2-1 . 18 TRBV9 . CASSVTIAHWDLDNEQFF TGTGCCAGCAGCGTCACCATAGCTCATTGGGACCTGGACAATGAGCAGTTCTTC
TRBJ1-6 . 13 TRBV29-1 once CSVLAGDNSPLHF TGCAGCGTTCTCGCAGGAGATAATTCACCCCTCCACTTT
TRBJ2-7 TRBD2 14 TRBV18 . CASSRREASYEQYF TGTGCCAGCTCACGACGGGAGGCCTCCTACGAGCAGTACTTC
TRBJ1-1 TRBD1 12 TRBV6-5 . CASSRDRGEAFF TGTGCCAGCAGCCGTGACAGGGGTGAAGCTTTCTTT
TRBJ1-2 TRBD1 14 TRBV29-1 . CSVTNRGRTYGYTF TGCAGCGTAACCAACAGGGGGCGAACCTATGGCTACACCTTC
TRBJ1-6 TRBD1 16 TRBV19 . CASSSRDRGPGSPLHF TGTGCCAGTAGTTCCCGGGACAGGGGGCCTGGTTCACCCCTCCACTTT
TRBJ1-6 . 12 TRBV19 . CASSIGNSPLHF TGTGCCAGTAGTATTGGAAATTCACCCCTCCACTTT
TRBJ1-1 . 14 TRBV5-1 . CASSSQTENTEAFF TGCGCCAGCAGCTCCCAGACAGAGAACACTGAAGCTTTCTTT
TRBJ1-5 . 14 TRBV5-1 few CASSLQVGGQPQHF TGCGCCAGCAGCTTACAGGTTGGGGGGCAGCCCCAGCATTTT
TRBJ1-2 . 15 TRBV6-5 . CASSYSKAGAYGYTF TGTGCCAGCAGTTACTCGAAGGCAGGGGCCTATGGCTACACCTTC
TRBJ1-5 . 15 TRBV30 . CAWSPPPSRGQPQHF TGTGCCTGGAGTCCCCCACCCAGTCGGGGGCAGCCCCAGCATTTT
TRBJ2-1 TRBD2 16 TRBV27 . CASSSLGAGEYNEQFF TGTGCCAGCAGCTCCCTCGGGGCGGGGGAATACAATGAGCAGTTCTTC
TRBJ1-2 TRBD1 14 TRBV5-1 . CASSRPGTGFGYTF TGCGCCAGCAGCCGTCCCGGGACAGGGTTCGGCTACACCTTC
TRBJ2-1 . 14 TRBV5-4 few CASSWGSGDGEQFF TGTGCCAGCAGCTGGGGGTCCGGCGACGGTGAGCAGTTCTTC
TRBJ2-3 . 16 TRBV11-3 . CASSLAGGGRTDTQYF TGTGCCAGCAGCTTAGCAGGCGGGGGCCGCACAGATACGCAGTATTTT
TRBJ2-7 TRBD1 16 TRBV18 . CASSSLGQGGSYEQYF TGTGCCAGCTCATCTTTAGGACAGGGCGGTTCCTACGAGCAGTACTTC
TRBJ1-2 TRBD1 13 TRBV2 . CASSGRDSYGYTF TGTGCCAGCTCAGGCCGGGACAGCTATGGCTACACCTTC
TRBJ1-2 . 16 TRBV7-9 . CASSRRWGATGYGYTF TGTGCCAGCAGCCGCCGCTGGGGGGCGACCGGGTATGGCTACACCTTC
TRBJ2-7 . 15 TRBV6-5 . CASSYTAASSYEQYF TGTGCCAGCAGTTACACAGCTGCGAGCTCCTACGAGCAGTACTTC
TRBJ1-2 . 12 TRBV27 once CASRRDLYGYTF TGTGCCAGCAGGAGGGACCTCTATGGCTACACCTTC
TRBJ1-1 TRBD1 14 TRBV5-1 . CASSVQATGAEAFF TGCGCCAGCAGCGTGCAGGCCACAGGGGCTGAAGCTTTCTTT
TRBJ1-3 TRBD1 16 TRBV5-6 once CASSLGQGAPGNTIYF TGTGCCAGCAGCTTGGGACAGGGGGCTCCTGGAAACACCATATATTTT
TRBJ1-5 . 13 TRBV30 . CAWSASDYQPQHF TGTGCCTGGAGTGCAAGTGATTATCAGCCCCAGCATTTT
TRBJ2-5 . 12 TRBV5-4 . CASSSVQETQYF TGTGCCAGCAGCTCGGTCCAAGAGACCCAGTACTTC
TRBJ2-7 TRBD2 13 TRBV6-5 . CASSFGRTYEQYF TGTGCCAGCAGTTTCGGGAGGACCTACGAGCAGTACTTC
TRBJ2-5 . 16 TRBV27 . CASSWRGQGSWETQYF TGTGCCAGCAGTTGGCGGGGGCAGGGGAGCTGGGAGACCCAGTACTTC